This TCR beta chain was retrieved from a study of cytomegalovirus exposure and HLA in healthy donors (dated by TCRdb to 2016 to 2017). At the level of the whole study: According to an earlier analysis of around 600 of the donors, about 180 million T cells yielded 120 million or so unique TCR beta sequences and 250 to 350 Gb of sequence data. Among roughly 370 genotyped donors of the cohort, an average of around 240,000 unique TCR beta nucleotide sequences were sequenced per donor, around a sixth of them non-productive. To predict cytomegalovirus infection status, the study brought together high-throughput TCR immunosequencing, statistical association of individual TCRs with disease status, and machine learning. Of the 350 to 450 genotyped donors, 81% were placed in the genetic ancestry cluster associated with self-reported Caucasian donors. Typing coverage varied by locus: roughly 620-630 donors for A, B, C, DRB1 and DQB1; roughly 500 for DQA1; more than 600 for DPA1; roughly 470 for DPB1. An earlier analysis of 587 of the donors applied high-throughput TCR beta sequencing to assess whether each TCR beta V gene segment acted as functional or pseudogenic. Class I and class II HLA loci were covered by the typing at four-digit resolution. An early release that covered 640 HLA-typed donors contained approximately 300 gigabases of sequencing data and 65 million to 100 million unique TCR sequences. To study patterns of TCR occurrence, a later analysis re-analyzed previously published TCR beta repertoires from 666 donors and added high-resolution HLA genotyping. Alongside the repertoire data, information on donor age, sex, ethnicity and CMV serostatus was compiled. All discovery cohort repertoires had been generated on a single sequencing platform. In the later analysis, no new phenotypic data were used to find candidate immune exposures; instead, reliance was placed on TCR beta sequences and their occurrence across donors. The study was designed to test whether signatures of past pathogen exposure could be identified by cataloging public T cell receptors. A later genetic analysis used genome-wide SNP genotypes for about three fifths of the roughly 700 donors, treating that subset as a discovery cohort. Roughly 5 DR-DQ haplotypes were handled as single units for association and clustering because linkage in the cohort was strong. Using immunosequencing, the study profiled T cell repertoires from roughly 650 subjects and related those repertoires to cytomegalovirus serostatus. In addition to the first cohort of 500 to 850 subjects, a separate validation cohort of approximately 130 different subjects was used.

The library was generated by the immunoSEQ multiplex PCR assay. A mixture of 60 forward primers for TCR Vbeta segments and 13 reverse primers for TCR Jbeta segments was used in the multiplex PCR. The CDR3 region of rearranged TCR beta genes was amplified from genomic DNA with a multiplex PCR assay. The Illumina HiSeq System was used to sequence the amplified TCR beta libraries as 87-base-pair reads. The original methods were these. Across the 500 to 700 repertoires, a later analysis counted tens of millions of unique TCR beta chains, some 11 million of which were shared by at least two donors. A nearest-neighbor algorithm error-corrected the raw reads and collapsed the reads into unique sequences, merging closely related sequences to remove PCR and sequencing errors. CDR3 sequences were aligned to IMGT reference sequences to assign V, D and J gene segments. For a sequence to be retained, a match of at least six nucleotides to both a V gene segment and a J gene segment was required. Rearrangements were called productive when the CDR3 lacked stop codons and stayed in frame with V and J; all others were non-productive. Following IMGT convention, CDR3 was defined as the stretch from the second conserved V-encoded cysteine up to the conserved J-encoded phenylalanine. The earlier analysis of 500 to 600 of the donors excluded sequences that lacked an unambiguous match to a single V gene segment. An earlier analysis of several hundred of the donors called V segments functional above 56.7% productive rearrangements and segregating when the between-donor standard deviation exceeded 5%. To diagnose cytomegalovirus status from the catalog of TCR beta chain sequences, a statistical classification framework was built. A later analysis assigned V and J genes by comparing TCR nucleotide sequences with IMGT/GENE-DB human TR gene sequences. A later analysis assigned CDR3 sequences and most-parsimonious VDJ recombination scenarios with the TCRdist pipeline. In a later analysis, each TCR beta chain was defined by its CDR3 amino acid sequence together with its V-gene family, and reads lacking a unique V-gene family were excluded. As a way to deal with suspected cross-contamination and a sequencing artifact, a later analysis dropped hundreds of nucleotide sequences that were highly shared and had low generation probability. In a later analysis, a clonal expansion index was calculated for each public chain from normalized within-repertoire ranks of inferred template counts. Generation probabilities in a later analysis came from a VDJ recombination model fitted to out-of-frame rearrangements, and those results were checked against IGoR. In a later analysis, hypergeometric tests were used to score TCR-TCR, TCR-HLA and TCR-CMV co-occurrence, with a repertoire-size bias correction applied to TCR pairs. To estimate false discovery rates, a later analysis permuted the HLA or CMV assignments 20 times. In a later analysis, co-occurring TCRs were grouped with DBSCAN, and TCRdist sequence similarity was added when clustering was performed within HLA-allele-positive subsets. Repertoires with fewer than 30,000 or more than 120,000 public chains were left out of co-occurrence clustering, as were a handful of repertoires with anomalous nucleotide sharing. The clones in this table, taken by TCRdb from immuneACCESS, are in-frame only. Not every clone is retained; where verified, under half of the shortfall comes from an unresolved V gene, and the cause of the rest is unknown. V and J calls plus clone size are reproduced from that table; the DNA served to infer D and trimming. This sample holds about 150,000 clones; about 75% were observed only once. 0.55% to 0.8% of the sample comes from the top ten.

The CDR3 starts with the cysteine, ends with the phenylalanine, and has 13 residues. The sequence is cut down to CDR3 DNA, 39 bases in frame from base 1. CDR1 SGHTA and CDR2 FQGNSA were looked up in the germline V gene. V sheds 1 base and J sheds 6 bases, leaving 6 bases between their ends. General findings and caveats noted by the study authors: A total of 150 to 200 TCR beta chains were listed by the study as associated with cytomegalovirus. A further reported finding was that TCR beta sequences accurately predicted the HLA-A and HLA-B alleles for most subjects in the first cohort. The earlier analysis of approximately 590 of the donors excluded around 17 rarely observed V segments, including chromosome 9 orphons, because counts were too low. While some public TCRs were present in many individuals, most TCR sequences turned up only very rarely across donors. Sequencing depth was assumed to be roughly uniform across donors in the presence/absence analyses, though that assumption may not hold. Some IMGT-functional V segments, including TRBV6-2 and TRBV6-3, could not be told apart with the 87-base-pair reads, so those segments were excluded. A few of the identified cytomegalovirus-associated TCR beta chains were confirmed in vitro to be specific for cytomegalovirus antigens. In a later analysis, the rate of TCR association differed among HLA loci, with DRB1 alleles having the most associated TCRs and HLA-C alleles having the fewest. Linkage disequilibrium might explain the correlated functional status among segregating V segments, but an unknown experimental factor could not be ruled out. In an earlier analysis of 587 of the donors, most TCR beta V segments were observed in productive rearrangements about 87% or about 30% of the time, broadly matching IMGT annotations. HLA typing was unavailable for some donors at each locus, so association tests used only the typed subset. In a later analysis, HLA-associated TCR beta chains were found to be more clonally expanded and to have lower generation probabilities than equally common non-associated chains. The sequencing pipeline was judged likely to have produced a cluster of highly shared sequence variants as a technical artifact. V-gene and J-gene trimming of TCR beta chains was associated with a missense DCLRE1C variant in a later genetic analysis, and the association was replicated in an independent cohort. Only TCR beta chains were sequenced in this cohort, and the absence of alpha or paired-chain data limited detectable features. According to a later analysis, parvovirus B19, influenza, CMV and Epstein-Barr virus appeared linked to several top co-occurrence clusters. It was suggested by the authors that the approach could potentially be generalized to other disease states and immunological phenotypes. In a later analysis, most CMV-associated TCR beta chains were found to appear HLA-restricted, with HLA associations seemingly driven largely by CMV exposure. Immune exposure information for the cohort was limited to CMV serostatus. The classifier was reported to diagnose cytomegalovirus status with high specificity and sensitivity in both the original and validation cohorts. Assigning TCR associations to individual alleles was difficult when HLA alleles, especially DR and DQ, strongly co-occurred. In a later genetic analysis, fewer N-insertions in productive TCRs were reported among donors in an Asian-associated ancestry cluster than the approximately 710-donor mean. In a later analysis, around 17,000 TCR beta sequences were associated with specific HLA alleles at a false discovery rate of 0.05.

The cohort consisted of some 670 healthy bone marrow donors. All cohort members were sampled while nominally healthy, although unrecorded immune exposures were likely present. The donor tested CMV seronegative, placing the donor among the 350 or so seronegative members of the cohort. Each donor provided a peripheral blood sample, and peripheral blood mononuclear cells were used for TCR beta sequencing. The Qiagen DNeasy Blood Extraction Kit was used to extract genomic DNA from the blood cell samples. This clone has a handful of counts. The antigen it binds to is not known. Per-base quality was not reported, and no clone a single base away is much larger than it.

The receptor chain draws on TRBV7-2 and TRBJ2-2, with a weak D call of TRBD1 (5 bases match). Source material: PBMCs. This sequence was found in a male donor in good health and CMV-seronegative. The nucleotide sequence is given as TGTGCCAGCAGCTTAGGGGGCTCCGGGGAGCTGTTTTTT. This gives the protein CASSLGGSGELFF.